These T cell receptor beta chains were read from a single sample in a study of T cell changes during pregnancy in multiple sclerosis. Profiling relied on immunoSEQ multiplex PCR, and the TCRdb table lists in-frame clones only, not all of them. Seen here are 65,000 to 90,000 clones, approximately 92% observed once, and the top ten hold just under 2%. The sample in question was peripheral blood, obtained in the second trimester of pregnancy. These receptors all come from a female donor with multiple sclerosis, enrolled in a pregnancy study. Each CDR3 is given with its conserved first and last residue. A D gene is named only where the DNA matches it firmly. Expanded clones are given a class, and other clones once, few, many or no size at all.

>TRBV7-3|18|TRBD2|NA|TRBJ2-2
TGTGCCAGCAGCCAATACGGGGGGGGACTAGCGGTCACCGGGGAGCTGTTTTTT
CASSQYGGGLAVTGELFF
>TRBV19|14|NA|NA|TRBJ1-4
TGTGCCAGTACCCTGCGTGCAACTAATGAAAAACTGTTTTTT
CASTLRATNEKLFF
>TRBV19|15|NA|NA|TRBJ2-7
TGTGCCAGTAGTATACAGGAGGACAGTGGCTACGAGCAGTACTTC
CASSIQEDSGYEQYF
>TRBV5-5|14|NA|NA|TRBJ1-5
TGTGCCAGCAGCTTGGCAGATAGCAATCAGCCCCAGCATTTT
CASSLADSNQPQHF
>TRBV5-1|16|TRBD2|once|TRBJ2-5
TGCGCCAGCAGCTTGGTCGGCGGGGGGTCCCAAGAGACCCAGTACTTC
CASSLVGGGSQETQYF
>TRBV10-2|12|NA|NA|TRBJ1-1
TGCGCCAGCACTACAGGGTCCACTGAAGCTTTCTTT
CASTTGSTEAFF
>TRBV5-1|14|TRBD2|NA|TRBJ2-7
TGCGCCAGCAGCCCGGAGAAGCGGGAGCAAGGGCAGTACTTC
CASSPEKREQGQYF
>TRBV7-8|16|TRBD2|NA|TRBJ2-5
TGTGCCAGCAGCCGCCGCGGGAACGGGGGGTATGGGACCCAGTACTTC
CASSRRGNGGYGTQYF
>TRBV11-2|19|TRBD1|NA|TRBJ2-5
TGTGCCAGCAGCACAAACCCTGGGACAGACAAACTCCTCCAAGAGACCCAGTACTTC
CASSTNPGTDKLLQETQYF
>TRBV11-3|16|TRBD2|NA|TRBJ2-3
TGTGCCAGCAGCTTAGTTAGCGGGGGGGCCAGTGATACGCAGTATTTT
CASSLVSGGASDTQYF
>TRBV5-4|17|TRBD2|NA|TRBJ2-1
TGTGCCAGCAGCATTGGGGGGTACTCTAGCGGGAGACATGAGCAGTTCTTC
CASSIGGYSSGRHEQFF
>TRBV29-1|11|NA|NA|TRBJ2-7
TGCAGCGCCTCGACAGGAGGCGAGCAGTACTTC
CSASTGGEQYF
>TRBV15|13|NA|NA|TRBJ2-2
TGTGCCACCAGGCCCCCCGGGACCGGGGAGCTGTTTTTT
CATRPPGTGELFF
>TRBV5-8|16|NA|NA|TRBJ1-3
TGTGCCAGCAGCTTGGGCCGGGGAATCTCTGGAAACACCATATATTTT
CASSLGRGISGNTIYF
>TRBV28|15|TRBD1|once|TRBJ1-4
TGTGCCAGCAGGATACCGGGACAGGGAAATGAAAAACTGTTTTTT
CASRIPGQGNEKLFF
>TRBV6-4|15|TRBD1|NA|TRBJ2-3
TGTGCCAGTTCAGCCGGGACAGGGGACGCAGATACGCAGTATTTT
CASSAGTGDADTQYF
>TRBV10-3|13|TRBD2|NA|TRBJ2-2
TGTGCCATCAAACTAGCGGGGACCGGGGAGCTGTTTTTT
CAIKLAGTGELFF
>TRBV10-3|14|TRBD2|NA|TRBJ2-2
TGTGCCATCAGGGAGACTAGCGGAACCGGGGAGCTGTTTTTT
CAIRETSGTGELFF
>TRBV9|14|NA|once|TRBJ2-5
TGTGCCAGCAGCGCGGGACTTTACCAAGAGACCCAGTACTTC
CASSAGLYQETQYF
>TRBV28|17|TRBD1|once|TRBJ1-2
TGTGCCAGCAATCGAAGCGGGACAGGGGGCCGGGCCTATGGCTACACCTTC
CASNRSGTGGRAYGYTF
>TRBV28|13|NA|NA|TRBJ1-6
TGTGCCAGCACCCGGGACTATAATTCACCCCTCCACTTT
CASTRDYNSPLHF